The 26 T cell receptor beta chains below all came from one sample that was sequenced in a study of vaccination effects on CD4 cells after COVID-19. The antigens these receptors bind are not known. Prior to sequencing, the ViraFEST assay stimulated PBMC with viral peptide pools, which expanded the antigen-specific CD4+ T cells. The authors isolated CD4+ T cells after approximately 9 days of culture. The healthy vaccine recipients, who had no prior SARS-CoV-2 infection, showed negative nucleocapsid antibodies. Profiling relied on immunoSEQ multiplex PCR, and the TCRdb table lists in-frame clones only, not all of them. The repertoire consists of tens of thousands of clones, with roughly 70% occurring once and the leading ten covering approximately 24%. Sequenced material: CD4+ T cells from PBMCs cultured with HCoV-OC43 spike peptides, taken before COVID-19 vaccination. As to subset: HCoV-OC43 spike overlapping peptide pool stimulation. These receptors all stem from a human donor who received a COVID-19 vaccine.

The V gene is TRBV14, the J gene TRBJ1-3; D unclear. With 2 bases removed from V and 0 bases from J, the gap between germline ends came to 2 bases. The CDR3 sequence is 13 residues long. Germline values: CDR1 SGHDN, CDR2 FVKESK. The CDR3, as DNA: TGTGCCAGCAGCCAAAACTCTGGAAACACCATATATTTT. Amino acid sequence: CASSQNSGNTIYF.

The chain employs TRBV19 and TRBJ2-7; possibly TRBD2 for D (5 bases). CDR3 length equals 16 residues. V dropped 4 bases and J dropped 0 bases, with 16 bases sitting between them. The germline CDR1 and CDR2 sequences are LNHDA and SQIVND (reference sequence). DNA of the CDR3: TGTGCCAGTAGTAGGAGAAAGGGAGAGGGCTCCTACGAGCAGTACTTC. This gives the protein CASSRRKGEGSYEQYF.

This clone has a single count. V and J are TRBV5-1 and TRBJ2-2; 12 bases are shared with TRBD2. V dropped 4 bases and J dropped 5; count of bases not matched to a gene: 6. Looked up from germline, CDR1 is SGHRS and CDR2 is YFSETQ. CDR3 length equals 16 residues. CDR3: CASSLAGGPGTGELFF. The CDR3 nucleotides read TGCGCCAGCAGCCTAGCGGGGGGGCCAGGAACCGGGGAGCTGTTTTTT.

This clone showed up just once. The J gene is TRBJ1-6, the V gene TRBV5-1, with TRBD1 matching 9 bases. Germline trimming cut 4 bases from V and 10 bases from J; bases unmatched to any gene: 12. This CDR3 region has 16 residues. In germline, CDR1 is SGHRS, CDR2 YFSETQ. CDR3 region: CASSQESGTGTSPLHF. CDR3 in DNA: TGCGCCAGCAGCCAGGAATCCGGGACAGGGACATCACCCCTCCACTTT.

This rearrangement joins TRBV23-1 to TRBJ1-1, with D unclear. TRBV23-1 is an open reading frame whose function is uncertain. The V end lost 4 bases, the J end lost 6 bases, and 12 bases lay between the germline ends. This CDR3 contains 13 residues. The DNA for the CDR3 is TGCGCCAGCAGTCCAGCCCCGGGCCCTGAAGCTTTCTTT. Translated, it gives CASSPAPGPEAFF.

The V call is TRBV28, the J call TRBJ1-5, with D tentatively TRBD1 (5 bases). This CDR3 is built from 13 residues. Deletions cut 11 bases from V and 4 bases from J, with 15 bases between. Germline-derived CDR1 and CDR2 are MDHEN and SYDVKM. CDR3 region: CASTGPLNQPQHF. The CDR3, as DNA: TGTGCCTCTACAGGCCCCCTAAATCAGCCCCAGCATTTT.

The chain recombines TRBV7-2 with TRBJ1-6, with TRBD1 as a possible D gene (5 bases). The CDR3 is 15 residues long. Germline V gives CDR1 SGHTA, CDR2 FQGNSA. V shed 5 bases and J shed 14 bases, with 22 bases lying between them. In nucleotides, the CDR3 is TGTGCCAGCAGCGCGCGGCCCGGGACGTCGAAGGCCCTCCACTTT. Translating it yields CASSARPGTSKALHF. The whole variable domain, remainder taken from reference TRBV7-2 and TRBJ1-6, is GAGVSQSPSNKVTEKGKDVELRCDPISGHTALYWYRQSLGQGLEFLIYFQGNSAPDKSGLPSDRFSAERTGGSVSTLTIQRTQQEDSAVYLCASSARPGTSKALHFGNGTRLTVT.

The rearrangement joins TRBV4-1 to TRBJ2-5; 9 nucleotides align to TRBD1. Germline V CDR1 and CDR2: MGHRA, YSYEKL. V shed 2 bases, J shed 3 bases, and the junction held 7 bases outside the gene matches. The CDR3 sequence is 16 residues long. The CDR3 loop is CASSQPPGQGKETQYF. The CDR3 coding sequence is TGCGCCAGCAGCCAACCCCCGGGACAGGGAAAAGAGACCCAGTACTTC.

The V call is TRBV25-1, the J call TRBJ2-5; 8 positions agree with TRBD2. The germline V gene encodes CDR1 MGHDK and CDR2 SYGVNS. The length of the CDR3 is 14 residues. Germline trimming cut 4 bases from V and 5 bases from J; bases unmatched to any gene: 6. The CDR3 sequence is CASSVLAAGETQYF. CDR3 sequence (DNA): TGTGCCAGCAGTGTACTAGCGGCCGGGGAGACCCAGTACTTC.

The chain uses TRBV2 and TRBJ2-7; 8 nucleotides agree with TRBD1. This CDR3 is built from 14 residues. J lost 6 bases, V lost 6 bases, and 10 bases had no gene match. Germline CDR1 SNHLY, CDR2 FYNNEI. CDR3 residues: CASRIGQGWFEQYF. The CDR3 bases are TGTGCCAGCAGAATCGGACAGGGTTGGTTCGAGCAGTACTTC.

V usage is TRBV7-9 and J usage is TRBJ2-1; 9 bases match TRBD2. Germline assignment: CDR1 SEHNR and CDR2 FQNEAQ (reference sequence). The trim removed 2 bases at V and 5 bases at J, leaving 4 bases unmatched. This CDR3 region has 15 residues. CDR3 region: CASSLMTSGHNEQFF. CDR3 nucleotides: TGTGCCAGCAGCTTAATGACTAGCGGTCACAATGAGCAGTTCTTC.

This rearrangement joins TRBV24-1 to TRBJ2-5, with D hard to call. Germline V CDR1 and CDR2: KGHDR, SFDVKD. Trimming took 1 base from V and 4 from J, leaving 3 bases between them. The CDR3 loop spans 12 amino acids. The CDR3 coding sequence is TGTGCCACCAGTGATTTTCGAGAGACCCAGTACTTC. This translates into CATSDFRETQYF.

The rearrangement joins TRBV3-1 (or the pseudogene TRBV3-2) to TRBJ2-3; D might be TRBD2 (5 bases). Trimming left V 3 bases short and J 2 bases short, with 9 bases between. The germline gives CDR1 LGHDT, CDR2 YNNKEL (reference sequence). The CDR3 runs to 14 residues. CDR3 DNA: TGTGCCAGCAGCCAGGGAGTGTTCACAGATACGCAGTATTTT. This translates into CASSQGVFTDTQYF.

This chain uses TRBV12-3 or TRBV12-4 with TRBJ2-7; TRBD1 might be the D (7 bases). The V end lost 6 bases, the J end lost 7 bases, and 16 bases lay between the germline ends. The CDR3 length is 13 residues. CDR3 loop: CASRKDRAGEQYF. CDR3 nucleotide sequence: TGTGCCAGCAGGAAAGACAGGGCGGGGGAGCAGTACTTC.

J is TRBJ1-2 and V is TRBV5-6; 7 positions match TRBD1. The germline CDR1 and CDR2 sequences are SGHDT and YYEEEE. V lost 4 bases and J lost 8; bases outside the gene matches: 8. The CDR3 is made up of 13 amino acids. The CDR3 DNA sequence: TGTGCCAGCAGCCAGAGACAGGGTGACGGCTACACCTTC. This translates into CASSQRQGDGYTF.

This CDR3 reads CASLPGGLAKNIQYF. CDR3 nucleotides: TGTGCCAGCCTACCGGGGGGACTAGCCAAAAACATTCAGTACTTC. V usage is TRBV28 and J usage is TRBJ2-4, with 7 bases fitting TRBD2. CDR3 size: 15 residues. Trimming at V came to 8 bases and at J to 0 bases, leaving 7 bases not matched to a gene. Germline CDR1 and CDR2: MDHEN and SYDVKM.

The chain employs TRBV18 and TRBJ1-5; D remains unclear. The CDR3 spans 13 residues. Trimming cost V 3 bases and J 5 bases, with 8 bases left between them. Germline V CDR1 and CDR2: KGHSH, LQKENI. CDR3 loop: CASSPTEDQPQHF. The CDR3 nucleotides read TGTGCCAGCTCACCGACGGAAGATCAGCCCCAGCATTTT.

This clone has a single count. V is TRBV19 and J is TRBJ2-1; 15 nucleotides line up with TRBD2. The CDR3 totals 18 residues. V trimming: 5 bases; J trimming: 2 bases; junction bases outside the gene matches: 7. CDR1 is LNHDA and CDR2 is SQIVND in the germline V gene (reference sequence). The CDR3 DNA follows: TGTGCCAGTAGTCGGGGTGGACTAGCGGGGGGGACCTACAATGAGCAGTTCTTC. Amino acids: CASSRGGLAGGTYNEQFF.

The chain employs TRBV5-8 and TRBJ1-4; D is unclear. The CDR3 extends over 14 amino acids. V was shortened by 0 bases and J by 4 bases, with 7 bases between the two germline ends. In germline, CDR1 is SGHTS, CDR2 YDEGEE. The chain's CDR3 is CASSLGMNNEKLFF. CDR3 coding DNA: TGTGCCAGCAGCTTGGGGATGAATAATGAAAAACTGTTTTTT.

This rearrangement joins TRBV5-5 to TRBJ1-5; D is unresolved. The V end was cut by 0 bases, the J end by 4 bases, with 5 bases between. The CDR3 totals 13 residues. Per the germline V gene, CDR1 is SGHKS and CDR2 is YYEKEE (reference sequence). CDR3 residues: CASSLGPNQPQHF. In nucleotides, the CDR3 is TGTGCCAGCAGCTTGGGGCCGAATCAGCCCCAGCATTTT.

The rearrangement links TRBV5-1 to TRBJ2-6; D ambiguous. The CDR3 runs 14 residues. Germline V gene sequence: CDR1 SGHRS, CDR2 YFSETQ. The V gene lost 7 bases and the J gene lost 2 bases, with 10 bases spanning the gap. CDR3 bases: TGCGCCAGCGATTTAGGGACTGGGGCCAACGTCCTGACTTTC. It yields the protein CASDLGTGANVLTF.

This chain links TRBV28 with TRBJ1-1; 7 nucleotides match TRBD1. V was pared by 5 bases and J by 1 base, with 10 bases of the junction left unmatched. Germline assignment: CDR1 MDHEN and CDR2 SYDVKM. The CDR3 consists of 16 residues. The CDR3 coding sequence is TGTGCCAGCAGTCCAGGACCCCGGGACAGGAACACTGAAGCTTTCTTT. This gives the protein CASSPGPRDRNTEAFF.

The J gene is TRBJ1-3, the V gene TRBV10-3; 8 bases agree with TRBD1. J gave up 0 bases and V 6 bases, and 4 bases lay outside the gene matches. The CDR3 totals 15 residues. Germline values: CDR1 ENHRY, CDR2 SYGVKD. CDR3 sequence (DNA): TGTGCCATCAGGCAGGGGGCCCTCTCTGGAAACACCATATATTTT. Translation: CAIRQGALSGNTIYF.

The V gene is TRBV28, the J gene TRBJ2-1; 10 bases fit TRBD2. There are 15 residues in the CDR3. Germline-derived CDR1 and CDR2 are MDHEN and SYDVKM. V was clipped by 5 bases and J by 4 bases; unmatched bases: 5. The CDR3 spells CASSRTSGTYNEQFF. CDR3 DNA: TGTGCCAGCAGTCGGACTAGCGGTACATACAATGAGCAGTTCTTC. The variable domain in full, with the rest retrieved from reference TRBV28 and TRBJ2-1, is DVKVTQSSRYLVKRTGEKVFLECVQDMDHENMFWYRQDPGLGLRLIYFSYDVKMKEKGDIPEGYSVSREKKERFSLILESASTNQTSMYLCASSRTSGTYNEQFFGPGTRLTVL.

The rearrangement links TRBV5-1 to TRBJ2-1, with 15 bases lining up with TRBD2. The CDR3 contains 20 residues. Germline V gene data show CDR1 as SGHRS and CDR2 as YFSETQ. After removal of 0 bases from V and 5 bases from J, the junction contained 12 bases not matched to a gene. The CDR3 DNA reads as TGCGCCAGCAGCTTGGGGCGGACTAGCGGGGGGGCCAGGGAAGACAATGAGCAGTTCTTC. Translated: CASSLGRTSGGAREDNEQFF.

The chain is built from TRBV30 and TRBJ1-1, with D possibly matching TRBD1 (6 bases). Germline lookup yields CDR1 GTSNPN and CDR2 SVGIG (reference sequence). The CDR3 is 15 residues long. V was trimmed by 2 bases and J by 4 bases, leaving 17 bases between them. CDR3 bases: TGTGCCTGGAGTTCCCAATTCAGGGGTTTCACTGAAGCTTTCTTT. Amino acids: CAWSSQFRGFTEAFF.